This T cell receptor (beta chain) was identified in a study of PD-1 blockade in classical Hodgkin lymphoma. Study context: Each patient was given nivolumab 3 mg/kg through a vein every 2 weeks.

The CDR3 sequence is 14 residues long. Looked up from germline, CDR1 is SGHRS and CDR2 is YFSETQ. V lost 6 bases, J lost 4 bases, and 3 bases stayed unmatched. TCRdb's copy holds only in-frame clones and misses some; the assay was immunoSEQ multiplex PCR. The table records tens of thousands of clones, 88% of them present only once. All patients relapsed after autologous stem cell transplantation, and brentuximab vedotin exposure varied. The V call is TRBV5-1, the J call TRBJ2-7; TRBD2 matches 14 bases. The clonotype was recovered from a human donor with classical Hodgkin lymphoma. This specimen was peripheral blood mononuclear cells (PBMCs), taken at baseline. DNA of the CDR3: TGCGCCAGCACCGGGACTAGCGGGAGTTACGAGCAGTACTTC. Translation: CASTGTSGSYEQYF.